This TCR beta chain appears in the sequencing data of a study of control samples from healthy donors and cancer patients. Generated by immunoSEQ multiplex PCR, the TCRdb table keeps only in-frame clones and is missing some. Among 150,000 to 200,000 clones listed, approximately 90% were seen once. The germline gives CDR1 MNHEY, CDR2 SVGAGI. The CDR3 extends over 14 amino acids. Deletions cut 6 bases from V and 10 bases from J, with 16 bases between. The specimen was blood. The chain joins TRBV6-5 to TRBJ1-6; TRBD1 is a possible D gene (6 bases). The sequence was obtained from a man aged 30-40 years in good health. The CDR3 loop reads CASRVKWGQSPLHF. CDR3 sequence (DNA): TGTGCCAGCAGGGTTAAATGGGGACAATCACCCCTCCACTTT.